The 20 T cell receptor beta chains reported below all come from one sample, sequenced in a study of T-cell reconstitution after alpha-beta-depleted transplantation in children. Library preparation (for TCRbeta) was performed with unique molecular identifiers. TCRdb re-analysed the PCR reads in MiXCR, keeping a single row per CDR3 protein. The sample consists of roughly 160,000 distinct CDR3 sequences, around 10% of them appearing once. Sequences were derived from PBMCs, sampled before TCRalphabeta/CD19-depleted stem cell transplant. These receptors were taken from a boy aged 2 to 10 with acute myeloid leukemia, due to receive a stem cell transplant.

Ten or more counts support this clonotype. The V gene is TRBV5-1, the J gene TRBJ2-1; D not certain. The CDR3 is made up of 15 amino acids. Trimming cost V 1 base and J 1 base, with 9 bases left between them. Germline V lookup: CDR1 SGHRS, CDR2 YFSETQ. The CDR3 DNA sequence: TGCGCCAGCAGCTTGCGTTCCACATCCTACAATGAGCAGTTCTTC. It encodes CASSLRSTSYNEQFF.

This clonotype has ten or more counts. The chain joins TRBV20-1 to TRBJ2-7, with TRBD1 as a possible D gene (5 bases). CDR3 size: 15 residues. Germline values: CDR1 DFQATT, CDR2 SNEGSKA (reference sequence). V was clipped by 3 bases and J by 6 bases, with 21 bases between them. DNA for the CDR3: TGCAGTGCTAGCGAAGGAGAACAGGATTTTGGCGAGCAGTACTTC. Translating gives CSASEGEQDFGEQYF.

This clonotype has at least ten counts. V gene TRBV11-2 combines with J gene TRBJ2-7; no clear D. CDR3 size: 11 residues. Germline V gene sequence: CDR1 SGHAT, CDR2 FQNNGV. Trimming took off 4 bases at V and 7 bases at J, with 8 bases between the two ends. In DNA form, the CDR3 reads TGTGCCAGCAGCTCCCCGATGGAGCAGTACTTC. As protein: CASSSPMEQYF. The full variable domain, its missing parts supplied by reference TRBV11-2 and TRBJ2-7, is EAGVAQSPRYKIIEKRQSVAFWCNPISGHATLYWYQQILGQGPKLLIQFQNNGVVDDSQLPKDRFSAERLKGVDSTLKIQPAKLEDSAVYLCASSSPMEQYFGPGTRLTVT.

V usage is TRBV30 and J usage is TRBJ2-1; D perhaps matches TRBD1 (6 bases). The CDR3 loop spans 12 amino acids. Germline V gives CDR1 GTSNPN, CDR2 SVGIG (reference sequence). With 4 bases removed from V and 8 bases from J, the gap between germline ends came to 12 bases. CDR3 nucleotides: TGTGCCTGGACAGGGGTTGGCGATGAGCAGTTCTTC. Translation: CAWTGVGDEQFF.

This clonotype appeared many times. The chain combines TRBV5-1 with TRBJ1-1; the D gene is possibly TRBD1 (6 bases). This CDR3 spans 13 amino acids. V was cut by 0 bases and J by 8 bases, with 11 bases left in between. CDR1 is SGHRS and CDR2 is YFSETQ in the germline V gene. CDR3 in amino acids: CASSLAGTFEAFF. CDR3 DNA: TGCGCCAGCAGCTTGGCTGGGACATTCGAAGCTTTCTTT.

This clonotype was observed many times. This chain connects TRBV5-1 to TRBJ1-4; D is uncertain. The CDR3 is 14 amino acids. Germline CDR1 SGHRS, CDR2 YFSETQ. V shed 1 base and J shed 5 bases, with 9 bases lying between them. The DNA for the CDR3 is TGCGCCAGCAGCTTGAGTCCATCGAATGAAAAACTGTTTTTT. This encodes CASSLSPSNEKLFF.

This clonotype has ten or more counts. The chain couples TRBV7-9 to TRBJ1-2; D uncertain. The CDR3 has 14 amino acids. From germline, CDR1 is SEHNR and CDR2 FQNEAQ (reference sequence). Between the trimmed V and J ends, which lost 5 bases and 0 bases, there was a span of 10 bases. CDR3 coding DNA: TGTGCCAGCAGCGAGGGATACGCTAACTATGGCTACACCTTC. Residues: CASSEGYANYGYTF.

In its sample, this clonotype was seen many times. V gene TRBV5-6 combines with J gene TRBJ1-6; D uncertain. V was cut by 0 bases and J by 10 bases, with 14 bases left in between. From germline, CDR1 is SGHDT and CDR2 YYEEEE. This CDR3 comprises 15 residues. The chain's CDR3 is CASSLGQVGTSPLHF. In nucleotides, the CDR3 is TGTGCCAGCAGCTTGGGGCAGGTTGGTACGTCACCCCTCCACTTT.

At least ten counts were recorded for this clonotype. This sequence joins TRBV14 and TRBJ2-3; possibly TRBD1 or TRBD2 for D (5 bases each). Looked up from germline, CDR1 is SGHDN and CDR2 is FVKESK. This CDR3 has 14 residues. V lost 0 bases, J lost 9 bases, and 13 bases lay in between. CDR3 nucleotides: TGTGCCAGCAGCCAAGATTGGGCCGGGGCCACGCAGTATTTT. Protein sequence: CASSQDWAGATQYF.

This clonotype turned up a few times. The rearrangement links TRBV24-1 to TRBJ1-1, with D uncertain. Between the trimmed V and J ends, which lost 0 bases and 1 base, there was a span of 8 bases. The germline gives CDR1 KGHDR, CDR2 SFDVKD. The CDR3 consists of 15 residues. The CDR3 DNA reads TGTGCCACCAGTGATTTGTGGGTCGGGAACACTGAAGCTTTCTTT. It encodes CATSDLWVGNTEAFF.

This clonotype was picked up many times. This chain joins TRBV7-3 and TRBJ2-5, with 9 bases that match TRBD1. V dropped 3 bases and J dropped 9; count of bases not matched to a gene: 8. Germline CDR1 reads SGHTA; CDR2 reads FQGTGA. The CDR3 length is 14 residues. The CDR3 protein is CASSFHGQGQAQYF. The CDR3 DNA reads TGTGCCAGCAGCTTCCATGGACAGGGGCAAGCCCAGTACTTC.

This clonotype occurred a few times. The chain joins TRBV5-5 to TRBJ1-1; 7 nucleotides match TRBD1. The V segment lost 4 bases and the J segment 5 bases; nucleotides outside the gene matches: 14. The CDR3 is 16 amino acids. CDR1 is SGHKS and CDR2 is YYEKEE in the germline V gene (reference sequence). The CDR3 region is CASSARQGGPWTEAFF. Written as DNA, the CDR3 is TGTGCCAGCAGCGCCCGACAGGGAGGCCCTTGGACTGAAGCTTTCTTT.

This clonotype appeared many times. The chain combines TRBV10-2 with TRBJ2-3; a possible D gene is TRBD2 (7 bases). CDR3 length: 16 residues. Germline loops: CDR1 WSHSY, CDR2 SAAADI. V was pared by 3 bases and J by 3 bases, with 16 bases between. In DNA, the CDR3 is TGCGCCAGCAGTGAAACCGGGGGGCCCCCGACAGATACGCAGTATTTT. It codes for CASSETGGPPTDTQYF.

This clonotype was counted ten times or more. The chain's CDR3 is CASSYTRGSIGPLHF. Written as DNA, the CDR3 is TGTGCCAGCAGTTACACCAGGGGGAGTATTGGACCCCTCCACTTT. The chain is built from TRBV28 and TRBJ1-6, with TRBD1 matching 7 bases. Trimming at V came to 4 bases and at J to 12 bases, leaving 12 bases not matched to a gene. CDR3 size: 15 residues. Germline V gene lookup returns CDR1 MDHEN and CDR2 SYDVKM.

This clonotype was detected only a few times. The gene calls are TRBV28 and TRBJ2-2; D is unclear. The CDR3 consists of 13 residues. Germline loops: CDR1 MDHEN, CDR2 SYDVKM. CDR3 sequence (DNA): TGTGTCACCCGCGCCCCGAACACCGGGGAGCTGTTTTTT. Residues: CVTRAPNTGELFF.

This clonotype has a count of ten or more. The rearrangement uses TRBV20-1 and TRBJ1-1; 7 bases fit TRBD1. From germline, CDR1 is DFQATT and CDR2 SNEGSKA (reference sequence). The CDR3 is 13 amino acids. V shed 6 bases, J shed 0 bases, and the junction held 4 bases outside the gene matches. CDR3 nucleotides: TGCAGTGCCGTGGGACAGATGAACACTGAAGCTTTCTTT. Encoded protein: CSAVGQMNTEAFF.

This clonotype was detected once. V gene TRBV20-1 combines with J gene TRBJ2-5, with D perhaps TRBD1 (5 bases). The CDR3 runs to 15 residues. The V gene's germline CDR1 is DFQATT and CDR2 SNEGSKA (reference sequence). V was clipped by 0 bases and J by 4 bases, with 15 bases between them. The CDR3 region is CSARDPPWGGETQYF. The CDR3 DNA is TGCAGTGCTAGAGATCCCCCCTGGGGCGGAGAGACCCAGTACTTC.

This clonotype was seen ten or more times. This chain joins TRBV5-1 and TRBJ2-1; maybe TRBD2 (6 bases). The CDR3 sequence is 15 residues long. V lost 4 bases and J 1 base, leaving 12 bases between the germline ends. CDR1 SGHRS and CDR2 YFSETQ come from the germline V gene. This CDR3 reads CASSPRDLSYNEQFF. The CDR3 DNA reads TGCGCCAGCAGCCCCAGGGACTTATCCTACAATGAGCAGTTCTTC.

This clonotype came up many times. This chain uses TRBV6-1 with TRBJ2-1; D uncertain. The V gene lost 3 bases and the J gene lost 3 bases, with 12 bases spanning the gap. In germline, CDR1 is MNHNS, CDR2 SASEGT. The CDR3 spans 15 residues. For the CDR3, the DNA is TGTGCCAGCAGTGATGACCCAGGCGACTACAATGAGCAGTTCTTC. Protein sequence: CASSDDPGDYNEQFF.

This clonotype was observed many times. CDR3 region: CSARMTLNQPQHF. CDR3 nucleotide sequence: TGCAGTGCTAGAATGACTCTTAATCAGCCCCAGCATTTT. This chain uses TRBV20-1 with TRBJ1-5; no clear D gene. Germline CDR1 DFQATT, CDR2 SNEGSKA (reference sequence). This CDR3 has 13 amino acids. V shed 2 bases and J shed 4 bases, with 9 bases lying between them.